Sequencing of this T cell receptor beta chain was carried out in a study of T cells in Graves' hyperthyroidism and ophthalmopathy. General observations from the study: Researchers found most expanded thyroid clonotypes above 0.001 in blood as well.

The table lists this clonotype with a few counts. The antigen is unknown. The CDR3 length is 15 residues. The V gene's germline CDR1 is SGHNT and CDR2 YENEEA. Trimming cost V 4 bases and J 2 bases; bases outside gene matches: 5. It was RNA transcripts that yielded the amplified TCR beta CDR3 regions. An initial round of RT-PCR targeting the TCR CDR3 relied on the HTBI primer set. TCRdb used MiXCR to reprocess the multiplex PCR reads, holding one entry per CDR3 protein. The sample records some 440,000 distinct CDR3 sequences, around 14% being singletons. Patients showing uncontrolled infection, other autoimmune disease, pregnancy or lactation were ineligible. 10 ml of fresh peripheral blood supplied the PBMCs.

The chain uses TRBV11-3 and TRBJ2-5, with 9 bases identical to TRBD1. Material for sequencing was blood. This sequence originates from a woman aged 18-29 years with Graves' hyperthyroidism. The CDR3 sequence is CASSSGQGSQETQYF. CDR3 nucleotide sequence: TGTGCCAGCAGCTCCGGACAGGGGTCACAAGAGACCCAGTACTTC.